This TCR beta chain came from a study of T-cell memory formation after mild COVID-19 (dated by TCRdb to the early 2020s). About the full investigation: TCR sequence clusters from the two donors were found to be largely donor specific. T-cell clones expanding and contracting after mild COVID-19 in a couple of donors were tracked by longitudinal TCRalpha and TCRbeta repertoire sequencing. Two young, previously healthy adult volunteers made up the cohort, one male and one female.

Sequencing relied on an Illumina NovaSeq 6000. Using 5'RACE with constant-segment primers, TCRalpha and TCRbeta cDNA libraries were constructed, with sample barcodes and unique molecular identifiers added in the process. RNA was extracted from every sample with Trizol reagent. Libraries were amplified in two PCR steps, with a second sample barcode and Illumina TruSeq adapters added in the second step. Libraries were sequenced on an Illumina NovaSeq with 2 x 150 bp paired-end reads. The authors' pipeline ran thus. The reads were demultiplexed and collapsed into UMI-guided consensus sequences using migec v1.2.7. Using mixcr v2.1.11, UMI consensuses were aligned to TRA and TRB V and J templates and then assembled into clonotypes. Clonotypes were classified as expanded or contracted when called significant by both edgeR and NoisET, with noise models trained on biological replicates. For edgeR calls, the cutoffs were a false discovery rate-adjusted p below 0.01 and a log2 fold-change threshold of 1. As an exploratory analysis of dynamics, PCA with hierarchical clustering was applied to max-normalized trajectories of the 1000 most abundant clonotypes. Separately sequenced CD4+ and CD8+ repertoires were used to assign the CD4 or CD8 phenotype of responding clones. TCRdb took the public reads, trimmed them with fastp at Q25, ran MiXCR for clone calling and kept in-frame beta chains. Rows are unified per CDR3 protein, each entry keeping the most common DNA and genes. V and J calls and clone size were set by TCRdb, not the authors. Here the sample has about 390,000 distinct CDR3 sequences; 16% occur a single time. 20% to 25% of the sample rests with the top ten.

Overall results and qualifications from the work: Whether the second-wave clones peaking on day 37 were SARS-CoV-2 specific was not confirmed. Contracting CD4+ clones appeared mostly in the CM and EM memory subsets, whereas CD8+ clones were enriched in EMRA. From day 15 to 85, contracting clones showed balanced CD4/CD8 phenotypes, whereas a second wave of clones that expanded from day 15 to 37 leaned towards CD4+. Some responding clones were found in pre-infection memory, which suggests that pre-existing cross-reactive memory T cells took part in the SARS-CoV-2 response. The study covered only a couple of mild cases, and larger cohorts including severe cases with pre-infection samples were considered necessary.

The CDR3 runs 15 residues from the cysteine to the phenylalanine. Solely the CDR3 DNA is kept, with 45 bases framed from the first base. Between the V and J ends, shortened by 6 bases and 0 bases respectively, the junction contains 14 bases. Remarks on this clonotype: Its antigen is still unknown. No base quality values were provided; no much bigger clone lies one nucleotide off.

PBMCs were isolated by Ficoll-Paque density gradient centrifugation. This clonotype was sampled from a man between 18 and 29 years old who had mild COVID-19 (a few samples of this study predate the infection). The sample titles of this study are shuffled in the database, so cell type and time point are left out; the donor was told from shared clones. The sequence joins TRBV12-3 or TRBV12-4 to TRBJ2-5; the D gene could be either TRBD1 or TRBD2, each agreeing at 6 bases. Sequenced sample: PBMCs or a T cell subset sorted from them (not recorded which). The bases read TGTGCCAGCAGCCCCCCGGGGGCGTACCAAGAGACCCAGTACTTC. Its product reads: CASSPPGAYQETQYF.